In its sample, the clone carrying this T cell receptor beta chain was seen once. The antigen remains unidentified. Sample time point: week 47, end of study. What each vaccine dose contained was 300 ug of mutant IDH1 20-mer peptide, accompanied by topical imiquimod. CDR3 length: 16 residues. Deletions cut 2 bases from V and 4 bases from J, with 18 bases between. Looked up from germline, CDR1 is MNHEY and CDR2 is SMNVEV (reference sequence). TCRdb's table, derived via immunoSEQ multiplex PCR, lists solely in-frame clones and lacks some. The table has tens of thousands of clones, about 81% seen once; the top ten hold approximately 5.6%. The data were taken from a study of a mutant IDH1 vaccine in newly diagnosed glioma. Study-wide background: Most patients had radiochemotherapy with temozolomide before enrollment; others had one alone. Study results and limitations: Vaccination elicited immune responses in roughly 92% of patients.

This specimen consisted of PBMCs, obtained from a glioma patient whose treatment included an IDH1 peptide vaccine. This receptor was taken from a man aged 35 to 55 with glioma. The rearrangement joins TRBV27 to TRBJ2-7; perhaps TRBD1 as D (6 bases). CDR3 loop: CASSLVGGAISYEQYF. In nucleotides, the CDR3 is TGTGCCAGCAGTTTAGTTGGGGGCGCAATTTCTTACGAGCAGTACTTC.